The 21 T cell receptor beta chains given below trace back to one sample, sequenced in a study of T cell responses to AZD1222 COVID-19 vaccine. Assay: immunoSEQ multiplex PCR; the TCRdb copy retains only in-frame clones and omits some. The table has approximately 160,000 clones, roughly 90% seen once. The specimen was peripheral blood, collected on day 0 of AZD1222 vaccination. The receptors shown here come from an adult in good health.

The chain employs TRBV6-5 and TRBJ1-5; 7 nucleotides align to TRBD1. With V trimmed by 5 bases and J by 7 bases, 5 bases remained unmatched. Germline CDR1 MNHEY, CDR2 SVGAGI. There are 13 residues in the CDR3. This chain's CDR3 is CASSPTGVQPQHF. The CDR3 DNA reads as TGTGCCAGCAGTCCTACAGGGGTCCAGCCCCAGCATTTT.

The chain combines TRBV27 with TRBJ2-1; TRBD2 matches 14 bases. V shed 5 bases, J shed 8 bases, and the junction held 14 bases outside the gene matches. The CDR3 length is 18 residues. The germline V gene encodes CDR1 MNHEY and CDR2 SMNVEV (reference sequence). Here the CDR3 reads CASSRGPGLAGVFDEQFF. In DNA form, the CDR3 reads TGTGCCAGCAGTCGAGGCCCGGGACTAGCGGGAGTATTCGATGAGCAGTTCTTC.

V usage is TRBV27 and J usage is TRBJ2-3, with 7 bases matching TRBD2. The length of the CDR3 is 15 residues. Germline trimming cut 4 bases from V and 1 base from J; bases unmatched to any gene: 5. Germline-derived CDR1 and CDR2 are MNHEY and SMNVEV (reference sequence). CDR3 in amino acids: CASSWRGTRTDTQYF. The CDR3 DNA sequence: TGTGCCAGCAGTTGGCGGGGGACTCGCACAGATACGCAGTATTTT.

This clone was observed a few times. The genes are TRBV18 and TRBJ1-3; no clear D. V dropped 0 bases and J dropped 3 bases, with 0 bases sitting between them. The CDR3 contains 12 residues. The germline CDR1 and CDR2 sequences are KGHSH and LQKENI. DNA of the CDR3: TGTGCCAGCTCACCACCTGGAAACACCATATATTTT. Amino acids: CASSPPGNTIYF.

This sequence joins TRBV6-2 or TRBV6-3 and TRBJ2-6; no definite D call. The CDR3 extends over 14 amino acids. CDR1 MNHEY and CDR2 SVGEGT come from the germline V gene. V shed 5 bases and J shed 1 base, with 6 bases lying between them. The CDR3 sequence: CASSKGSGANVLTF. CDR3 nucleotide sequence: TGTGCCAGCAGTAAGGGTTCTGGGGCCAACGTCCTGACTTTC.

The chain links TRBV7-8 to TRBJ2-1; D unclear. The CDR3 consists of 16 residues. Germline V gene data show CDR1 as SGHVS and CDR2 as FQNEAQ. V was trimmed by 1 base and J by 5 bases, leaving 15 bases between them. As DNA, the CDR3 is TGTGCCAGCAGCTTAGGTAGTGCTAGTGGCCACAATGAGCAGTTCTTC. It codes for CASSLGSASGHNEQFF.

The chain carries TRBV18 and TRBJ1-4, with D possibly matching TRBD1 (6 bases). CDR1 and CDR2 (germline): KGHSH, LQKENI. The CDR3 totals 15 residues. V dropped 6 bases and J dropped 4 bases, with 15 bases sitting between them. The CDR3 nucleotides read TGTGCCAGCTCGGCGCAGGGGCATATTAATGAAAAACTGTTTTTT. This gives the protein CASSAQGHINEKLFF.

The V and J genes are TRBV19 and TRBJ2-7; D unclear. The CDR3 spans 15 residues. Germline values: CDR1 LNHDA, CDR2 SQIVND (reference sequence). Trimming took 3 bases from V and 0 from J, leaving 12 bases between them. DNA for the CDR3: TGTGCCAGTAGTATGTATTATAGCAGCTCCTACGAGCAGTACTTC. Protein sequence: CASSMYYSSSYEQYF.

This clone was counted only a few times. The V call is TRBV27, the J call TRBJ1-1; D call uncertain. CDR3 length: 15 amino acids. Between the trimmed V and J ends, which lost 1 base and 1 base, there was a span of 10 bases. Germline CDR1 is MNHEY and CDR2 is SMNVEV (reference sequence). In DNA, the CDR3 is TGTGCCAGCAGTTTATACACACGGGAGAACACTGAAGCTTTCTTT. This encodes CASSLYTRENTEAFF.

This rearrangement joins TRBV11-2 to TRBJ2-1; TRBD2 aligns across 8 bases. From germline, CDR1 is SGHAT and CDR2 FQNNGV. J gave up 9 bases and V 6 bases, and 13 bases lay outside the gene matches. The CDR3 is made up of 15 amino acids. CDR3 residues: CASSNGTRGFSEQFF. CDR3 DNA: TGTGCCAGCAGTAACGGGACTAGGGGGTTTAGTGAGCAGTTCTTC.

The gene calls are TRBV5-1 and TRBJ2-1; 7 bases align to TRBD1. CDR1 is SGHRS and CDR2 is YFSETQ in the germline V gene. V lost 2 bases and J lost 7; bases outside the gene matches: 9. This CDR3 comprises 15 residues. In DNA, the CDR3 is TGCGCCAGCAGCTTATTAGGGGGCGAGAGTAATGAGCAGTTCTTC. Protein: CASSLLGGESNEQFF.

The V gene is TRBV5-5, the J gene TRBJ2-3; 9 bases align to TRBD2. This CDR3 has 15 amino acids. CDR1 and CDR2 from the germline V gene are SGHKS and YYEKEE (reference sequence). The V and J ends lost 2 bases and 6 bases, in that order; junction bases with no gene match: 7. This CDR3 reads CASSLAGLAPDTQYF. CDR3 bases: TGTGCCAGCAGCTTAGCGGGACTAGCTCCGGATACGCAGTATTTT.

The genes are TRBV20-1 and TRBJ1-1; D possibly corresponds to TRBD1 (6 bases). V lost 3 bases and J lost 3, with 14 bases in between. The CDR3 is 14 residues long. Germline V gene lookup returns CDR1 DFQATT and CDR2 SNEGSKA (reference sequence). This CDR3 reads CSASWGHRYTEAFF. In DNA form, the CDR3 reads TGCAGTGCTAGTTGGGGACATAGGTACACTGAAGCTTTCTTT.

The V gene is TRBV18, the J gene TRBJ1-1; no clear D gene. The CDR3 is 16 amino acids. Germline loops: CDR1 KGHSH, CDR2 LQKENI. V lost 2 bases and J 2 bases, leaving 15 bases between the germline ends. In DNA, the CDR3 is TGTGCCAGCTCACCAGGGCTCGCGGGTATCAACACTGAAGCTTTCTTT. Protein sequence: CASSPGLAGINTEAFF.

This rearrangement joins TRBV27 to TRBJ2-1; a weak D match, TRBD1 (6 bases). V lost 5 bases and J 5 bases, leaving 19 bases between the germline ends. The CDR3 length is 16 residues. The germline CDR1 and CDR2 sequences are MNHEY and SMNVEV (reference sequence). The CDR3 reads CASSPSNRARHNEQFF. CDR3 nucleotides: TGTGCCAGCAGTCCCTCAAACAGGGCCAGGCACAATGAGCAGTTCTTC.

CDR3 sequence (DNA): TGTGCCAGCAGCCCTCGAGGCAGGGAGACTGAAGCTTTCTTT. This encodes CASSPRGRETEAFF. This chain joins TRBV9 and TRBJ1-1; possible D gene TRBD1, 5 bases. V shed 4 bases and J shed 5 bases, with 15 bases lying between them. CDR3 length: 14 amino acids. The V gene's germline CDR1 is SGDLS and CDR2 YYNGEE.

This CDR3 is CASSLTAYRGYTF. The CDR3 DNA reads as TGTGCCAGCAGTTTAACGGCATATAGGGGCTACACCTTC. This sequence joins TRBV12-3 or TRBV12-4 and TRBJ1-2; D remains ambiguous. The CDR3 is made up of 13 amino acids. V shed 2 bases and J shed 8 bases, with 12 bases lying between them.

CDR3 nucleotide sequence: TGTGCCAGCAGCTTGTCGAGGGGCTCCTACAATGAGCAGTTCTTC. Amino acids: CASSLSRGSYNEQFF. V usage is TRBV5-8 and J usage is TRBJ2-1; either TRBD1 or TRBD2 may fit D (5 bases each). Germline CDR1 reads SGHTS; CDR2 reads YDEGEE. The germline V and J ends were trimmed by 1 base and 0 bases, with 8 bases remaining between them. The CDR3 is made up of 15 amino acids.

This clone has just a few counts. In DNA form, the CDR3 reads TGTGCCAGCTCACCAGGGACAGCCTATGGCTACACCTTC. It codes for CASSPGTAYGYTF. This rearrangement joins TRBV18 to TRBJ1-2, with TRBD1 matching over 7 bases. The CDR3 consists of 13 residues. Germline values: CDR1 KGHSH, CDR2 LQKENI. Trimming took 2 bases from V and 4 from J; bases not matched to a gene: 1.

The V gene is TRBV6-6, the J gene TRBJ1-5; D perhaps matches TRBD1 (5 bases). CDR3 length: 17 residues. The germline gives CDR1 MNHNY, CDR2 SVGAGI (reference sequence). V gave up 5 bases and J gave up 3 bases, with 20 bases separating them. The CDR3 reads CASSLRAGQGSNQPQHF. CDR3 DNA: TGTGCCAGCAGTCTCAGGGCTGGACAAGGTTCCAATCAGCCCCAGCATTTT.

The J gene is TRBJ2-3, the V gene TRBV7-2; D gene unclear. CDR3 length equals 16 residues. Trimming took off 3 bases at V and 2 bases at J, with 15 bases between the two ends. The V gene's germline CDR1 is SGHTA and CDR2 FQGNSA. The CDR3 is CASSLILGRYTDTQYF. CDR3 bases: TGTGCCAGCAGCTTGATCTTGGGCCGATACACAGATACGCAGTATTTT.